The next 30 T cell receptor beta chains were all read from a single sample in a study of blood T cell repertoires in COVID-19. Clones were read by immunoSEQ multiplex PCR, and TCRdb kept only the in-frame ones, dropping some. The sample lists some 80,000 clones; roughly 90% were seen once. Sequenced input: peripheral blood. The receptors shown here come from a human donor in a cohort sampled during active COVID-19.

This chain links TRBV6-5 with TRBJ1-1, with 9 bases matching TRBD1. The length of the CDR3 is 14 residues. CDR1 and CDR2 (germline): MNHEY, SVGAGI. Unmatched junction bases numbered 7, after V lost 6 bases and J lost 5 bases. The CDR3 DNA follows: TGTGCCAGCAGCCTCCGGGACAGGGAAACTGAAGCTTTCTTT. Residues: CASSLRDRETEAFF.

The chain uses TRBV20-1 and TRBJ2-2; D may be TRBD2 (6 bases). V gave up 3 bases and J gave up 1 base, with 12 bases separating them. CDR3 length: 15 amino acids. Germline V CDR1 and CDR2: DFQATT, SNEGSKA (reference sequence). CDR3 sequence reads: CSASPAGLNTGELFF. The CDR3 DNA reads TGCAGTGCTAGTCCAGCGGGCCTGAACACCGGGGAGCTGTTTTTT.

The chain uses TRBV5-1 and TRBJ1-1, with TRBD1 matching over 8 bases. CDR3 size: 15 residues. CDR1 SGHRS and CDR2 YFSETQ come from the germline V gene. The V and J ends lost 6 bases and 11 bases, in that order; junction bases with no gene match: 18. The CDR3 region has the DNA TGCGCCAGCAATAACATTGGGGCAGGGGGCTCGGACGCTTTCTTT. Residues: CASNNIGAGGSDAFF. The full variable domain, rest sourced from reference TRBV5-1 and TRBJ1-1, is KAGVTQTPRYLIKTRGQQVTLSCSPISGHRSVSWYQQTPGQGLQFLFEYFSETQRNKGNFPGRFSGRQFSNSRSEMNVSTLELGDSALYLCASNNIGAGGSDAFFGQGTRLTVV.

This chain joins TRBV15 and TRBJ1-1; 9 nucleotides match TRBD1. The length of the CDR3 is 16 residues. J gave up 6 bases and V 3 bases, and 11 bases lay outside the gene matches. Per germline, CDR1 LNHNV and CDR2 YYDKDF (reference sequence). The CDR3 bases are TGTGCCACCAGCAGCTACGGTACAGGGGGCTGGGCTGAAGCTTTCTTT. Its protein product is CATSSYGTGGWAEAFF.

The rearrangement joins TRBV7-9 to TRBJ2-7, with D unresolved. The CDR3 consists of 13 residues. Trimming removed 2 bases from V and 0 bases from J, with 5 bases in between. CDR1 is SEHNR, CDR2 FQNEAQ, per germline (reference sequence). Here the CDR3 DNA reads TGTGCCAGCAGCTTAAGCTTCTCCTACGAGCAGTACTTC. The encoded protein is CASSLSFSYEQYF.

This sequence joins TRBV4-1 and TRBJ1-2; D is possibly TRBD1 (5 bases). V was trimmed by 0 bases and J by 6 bases, leaving 11 bases between them. The CDR3 length is 14 residues. The germline V gene encodes CDR1 MGHRA and CDR2 YSYEKL. CDR3 in amino acids: CASSQDPGGDGYTF. For the CDR3, the DNA is TGCGCCAGCAGCCAAGATCCGGGGGGGGATGGCTACACCTTC.

CDR3 DNA sequence: TGTGCCAGCGGGGCGGGAGGGGGGACCACAGATACGCAGTATTTT. It encodes CASGAGGGTTDTQYF. The rearrangement links TRBV4-2 to TRBJ2-3, with 9 bases fitting TRBD2. The CDR3 runs 15 residues. V dropped 8 bases and J dropped 2; count of bases not matched to a gene: 8. CDR1 and CDR2 from the germline V gene are LGHNA and YNFKEQ.

Here the CDR3 reads CASSQMTASGNTIYF. CDR3 nucleotide sequence: TGTGCCAGCAGCCAAATGACAGCCTCTGGAAACACCATATATTTT. V usage is TRBV3-1 (or the pseudogene TRBV3-2) and J usage is TRBJ1-3; D might be TRBD1 (5 bases). Germline CDR1 reads LGHDT; CDR2 reads YNNKEL (reference sequence). This CDR3 region has 15 residues. V was pared by 2 bases and J by 0 bases, with 8 bases between.

This chain connects TRBV4-3 to TRBJ1-2, with 8 nucleotides matching TRBD1. CDR1 is LGHNA and CDR2 is YSLEER in the germline V gene. The CDR3 covers 15 residues. V trimming: 2 bases; J trimming: 2 bases; junction bases outside the gene matches: 4. CDR3 nucleotide sequence: TGCGCCAGCAGCCAAACATACAGGGGGAACTATGGCTACACCTTC. This sequence encodes CASSQTYRGNYGYTF.

This clone is a singleton in its sample. The rearrangement links TRBV3-1 (or the pseudogene TRBV3-2) to TRBJ2-7; 10 nucleotides line up with TRBD2. Trimming cost V 4 bases and J 7 bases; bases outside gene matches: 13. The CDR3 is 16 amino acids. CDR1 is LGHDT and CDR2 is YNNKEL in the germline V gene (reference sequence). CDR3 region: CASSLSGGPSGREQYF. CDR3 nucleotide sequence: TGTGCCAGCAGCCTTAGCGGGGGGCCCTCGGGGAGAGAGCAGTACTTC.

This clone occurred a few times. The rearrangement uses TRBV25-1 and TRBJ1-2; the D gene is possibly TRBD1 (5 bases). The CDR3 is made up of 12 amino acids. Germline V gene data show CDR1 as MGHDK and CDR2 as SYGVNS. V lost 4 bases, J lost 9 bases, and 12 bases lay in between. The CDR3 DNA follows: TGTGCCAGCAGTGGGGGGGATTCCCGCTACACCTTC. As protein: CASSGGDSRYTF.

The chain combines TRBV21-1 with TRBJ2-1; the D call in the table, TRBD2, was not verified against the DNA. TRBV21-1 is described as a pseudogene. This CDR3 has 19 amino acids. Here the CDR3 reads CASSNRNSPDCSSYNEQFF. For the CDR3, the DNA is TGTGCCAGCAGCAATCGAAATAGCCCGGACTGTAGCTCCTACAATGAGCAGTTCTTC.

This clone was observed a single time. The V and J genes are TRBV10-2 and TRBJ1-4, with D possibly being TRBD1 (5 bases). Per the germline V gene, CDR1 is WSHSY and CDR2 is SAAADI. Trimming removed 2 bases at V and 8 bases at J, with 9 bases between. This CDR3 comprises 13 residues. DNA of the CDR3: TGCGCCAGCAGTGAGAGGGGTAGAGAAAAACTGTTTTTT. Translation: CASSERGREKLFF.

V usage is TRBV11-2 and J usage is TRBJ1-1, with D unresolved. Deletions cut 3 bases from V and 5 bases from J, with 10 bases between. The CDR3 runs 13 residues. The germline CDR1 and CDR2 sequences are SGHAT and FQNNGV. The CDR3 DNA is TGTGCCAGCAGCTTGGGTACGGGGACTGAAGCTTTCTTT. This translates into CASSLGTGTEAFF.

This clone has a handful of counts. CDR3 DNA: TGCGCCAGCAGCCAAATTGACATGGGACTCTCCTACAATGAGCAGTTCTTC. This sequence encodes CASSQIDMGLSYNEQFF. The rearrangement uses TRBV4-1 and TRBJ2-1; D is perhaps TRBD2 (6 bases). This CDR3 has 17 amino acids. Per the germline V gene, CDR1 is MGHRA and CDR2 is YSYEKL. Trimming shortened V by 2 bases and J by 0 bases, and 14 bases separated the two germline ends.

The chain recombines TRBV18 with TRBJ1-6, with D possibly being TRBD1 (5 bases). Germline V gene sequence: CDR1 KGHSH, CDR2 LQKENI. CDR3 length: 15 residues. The V gene lost 6 bases and the J gene lost 5 bases, with 14 bases spanning the gap. CDR3 protein: CASSLGVTDNSPLHF. As DNA, the CDR3 is TGTGCCAGCTCTTTAGGGGTCACCGATAATTCACCCCTCCACTTT.

The chain couples TRBV5-1 to TRBJ2-6; a weak D match, TRBD1 (6 bases). With 5 bases removed from V and 0 bases from J, the gap between germline ends came to 12 bases. CDR3 length equals 16 residues. In germline, CDR1 is SGHRS, CDR2 YFSETQ. CDR3 amino acids: CASSSGQPSGANVLTF. The DNA for the CDR3 is TGCGCCAGCAGTTCAGGACAGCCCTCTGGGGCCAACGTCCTGACTTTC.

The V call is TRBV7-9, the J call TRBJ2-7, with 9 bases lining up with TRBD2. J was trimmed by 7 bases and V by 5 bases; bases with no gene match: 15. The germline V gene encodes CDR1 SEHNR and CDR2 FQNEAQ (reference sequence). The CDR3 is 16 residues long. CDR3 region: CASSPAGGRVLGEQYF. CDR3 DNA: TGTGCCAGCAGCCCTGCGGGCGGGAGGGTCCTCGGTGAGCAGTACTTC.

In this sample, this clone turned up once. This rearrangement joins TRBV6-5 to TRBJ2-1; 11 bases match TRBD2. With V trimmed by 8 bases and J by 4 bases, 7 bases remained unmatched. The CDR3 runs 15 residues. Per germline, CDR1 MNHEY and CDR2 SVGAGI. The CDR3 spells CASQSSGGGYNEQFF. The CDR3, as DNA: TGTGCCAGCCAGAGTAGCGGGGGGGGTTACAATGAGCAGTTCTTC.

The V gene is TRBV28, the J gene TRBJ2-5; 14 bases align to TRBD2. Looked up from germline, CDR1 is MDHEN and CDR2 is SYDVKM. V lost 5 bases and J lost 2; bases outside the gene matches: 10. This CDR3 contains 18 residues. The CDR3, as DNA: TGTGCCAGCAGTCCCGGGACTAGCGGGAGAGGAAAACAAGAGACCCAGTACTTC. This encodes CASSPGTSGRGKQETQYF.

This chain joins TRBV2 and TRBJ2-3, with 8 bases that match TRBD1. The CDR3 loop spans 15 amino acids. The V segment lost 6 bases and the J segment 0 bases; nucleotides outside the gene matches: 5. The germline gives CDR1 SNHLY, CDR2 FYNNEI. In DNA form, the CDR3 reads TGTGCCAGCAGAGTCCAGGGGGCGAGCACAGATACGCAGTATTTT. This codes for CASRVQGASTDTQYF.

This clone was detected only once. This sequence joins TRBV6-2 or TRBV6-3 and TRBJ1-4; weak D call: TRBD1 (5 bases). This CDR3 spans 12 amino acids. Germline V lookup: CDR1 MNHEY, CDR2 SVGEGT. With 6 bases removed from V and 10 bases from J, the gap between germline ends came to 12 bases. The CDR3 sequence: CASSQGVGKLFF. The DNA for the CDR3 is TGTGCCAGCAGCCAAGGGGTTGGAAAACTGTTTTTT.

This chain links TRBV7-9 with TRBJ2-1; D not resolved. The CDR3 is 13 amino acids. Germline values: CDR1 SEHNR, CDR2 FQNEAQ (reference sequence). V was trimmed by 5 bases and J by 8 bases, leaving 13 bases between them. Here the CDR3 DNA reads TGTGCCAGCAGCCTCCCCTTCCCCCATGAGCAGTTCTTC. Its protein is CASSLPFPHEQFF.

This clone was recorded only once. The chain employs TRBV9 and TRBJ2-5, with 7 bases identical to TRBD2. Germline lookup yields CDR1 SGDLS and CDR2 YYNGEE. V shed 7 bases, J shed 5 bases, and the junction held 14 bases outside the gene matches. The CDR3 runs to 15 residues. The CDR3 nucleotides are TGTGCCAGCGGAGGGTTAGGGGAGGGCAGGGAGACCCAGTACTTC. Translated, it gives CASGGLGEGRETQYF.

The CDR3 DNA reads as TGTGCCAGCAGCGTAGTGGCGACTAGAGGTGAGCAGTTCTTC. Protein product: CASSVVATRGEQFF. The chain employs TRBV9 and TRBJ2-1; TRBD2 might be the D (6 bases). Germline V CDR1 and CDR2: SGDLS, YYNGEE. Trimming took off 0 bases at V and 9 bases at J, with 13 bases between the two ends. The CDR3 has 14 amino acids.

This clone appeared a single time. The V call is TRBV19, the J call TRBJ2-2; the match to TRBD1 covers 8 bases. V dropped 3 bases and J dropped 2; count of bases not matched to a gene: 2. The germline V gene has CDR1 LNHDA and CDR2 SQIVND (reference sequence). This CDR3 comprises 15 residues. The CDR3 spells CASSIDRGNTGELFF. CDR3 in DNA: TGTGCCAGTAGTATTGACAGGGGTAACACCGGGGAGCTGTTTTTT. The variable domain in full, completed from reference TRBV19 and TRBJ2-2, reads DGGITQSPKYLFRKEGQNVTLSCEQNLNHDAMYWYRQDPGQGLRLIYYSQIVNDFQKGDIAEGYSVSREKKESFPLTVTSAQKNPTAFYLCASSIDRGNTGELFFGEGSRLTVL.

The chain joins TRBV6-5 to TRBJ1-5; 9 bases map to TRBD1. The CDR3 extends over 15 amino acids. Germline V CDR1 and CDR2: MNHEY, SVGAGI. Trimming removed 6 bases from V and 1 base from J; junction bases left unmatched: 4. The CDR3 sequence: CASRGDRGSNQPQHF. The CDR3 coding sequence is TGTGCCAGCAGGGGAGACAGGGGGAGCAATCAGCCCCAGCATTTT.

The chain combines TRBV29-1 with TRBJ1-5, with 10 nucleotides matching TRBD1. V lost 6 bases and J lost 0; bases outside the gene matches: 11. Germline values: CDR1 SQVTM, CDR2 ANQGSEA. The CDR3 sequence is 17 residues long. The CDR3 DNA reads TGCAGCGTGCTCCAGACAGGGGGCGACAATAGCAATCAGCCCCAGCATTTT. The encoded protein is CSVLQTGGDNSNQPQHF.

The chain uses TRBV6-5 and TRBJ1-1, with D possibly TRBD1 on 5 matching bases. This CDR3 spans 15 amino acids. The germline CDR1 and CDR2 sequences are MNHEY and SVGAGI. V was trimmed by 5 bases and J by 5 bases, leaving 18 bases between them. The CDR3 is CASSPLQGRVTEAFF. CDR3 nucleotides: TGTGCCAGCAGTCCCCTCCAGGGTAGAGTGACTGAAGCTTTCTTT.

The CDR3 nucleotides read TGTGCCAGCAGCTTGGGCCTGGACAGCGCGAAAGTCTTGGGCTACACCTTC. As protein: CASSLGLDSAKVLGYTF. The rearrangement links TRBV5-4 to TRBJ1-2, with D maybe TRBD1 (6 bases). This CDR3 spans 17 amino acids. V was cut by 0 bases and J by 8 bases, with 23 bases left in between. CDR1 is SGHNT and CDR2 is YYREEE in the germline V gene (reference sequence).